A single sample is the source of the 2 T cell receptor beta chains below, sequenced in a study of lymphopenia after photon versus proton radiotherapy. The table came from immunoSEQ multiplex PCR; TCRdb's copy has only in-frame clones and leaves some out. The sample contains 45,000 to 65,000 clones, roughly 90% of which appear only once. This sample comprised peripheral blood, obtained from a patient treated with photon-based radiotherapy. The origin of the receptors is a woman in her thirties or forties with cholangiocarcinoma.

The chain recombines TRBV10-1 with TRBJ2-7; TRBD1 agrees at 9 bases. CDR1 and CDR2 from the germline V gene are WNHNN and SYGVQD (reference sequence). The CDR3 totals 13 residues. With V trimmed by 7 bases and J by 9 bases, 10 bases remained unmatched. The DNA for the CDR3 is TGCGCCAGCAATTCCGGGACAGGGCTACCGCAGTACTTC. Residues: CASNSGTGLPQYF.

The chain links TRBV28 to TRBJ1-1, with 9 bases aligning to TRBD1. This CDR3 comprises 19 residues. CDR1 and CDR2 from the germline V gene are MDHEN and SYDVKM. With V trimmed by 8 bases and J by 1 base, 20 bases remained unmatched. The CDR3: CASGSRDRARVGANTEAFF. The DNA of the CDR3 is TGTGCCAGCGGAAGCCGGGACAGGGCAAGGGTGGGGGCGAACACTGAAGCTTTCTTT.